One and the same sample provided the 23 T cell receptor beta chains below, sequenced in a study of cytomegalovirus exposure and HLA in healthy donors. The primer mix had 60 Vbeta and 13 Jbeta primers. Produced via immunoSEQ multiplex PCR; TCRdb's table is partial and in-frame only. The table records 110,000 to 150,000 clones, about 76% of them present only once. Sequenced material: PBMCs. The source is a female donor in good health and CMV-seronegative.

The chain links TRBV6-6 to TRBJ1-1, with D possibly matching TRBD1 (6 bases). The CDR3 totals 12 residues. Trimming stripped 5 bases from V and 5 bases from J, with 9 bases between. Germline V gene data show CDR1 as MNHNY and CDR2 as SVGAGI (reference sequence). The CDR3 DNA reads TGTGCCAGCAGTGATCAGGGGACTGAAGCTTTCTTT. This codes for CASSDQGTEAFF.

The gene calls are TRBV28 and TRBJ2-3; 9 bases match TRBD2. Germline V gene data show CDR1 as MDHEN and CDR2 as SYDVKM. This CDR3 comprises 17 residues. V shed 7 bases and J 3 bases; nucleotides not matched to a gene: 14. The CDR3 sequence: CASTPGGLAGKTDTQYF. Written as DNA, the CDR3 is TGTGCCAGCACTCCCGGAGGGCTAGCGGGGAAGACAGATACGCAGTATTTT.

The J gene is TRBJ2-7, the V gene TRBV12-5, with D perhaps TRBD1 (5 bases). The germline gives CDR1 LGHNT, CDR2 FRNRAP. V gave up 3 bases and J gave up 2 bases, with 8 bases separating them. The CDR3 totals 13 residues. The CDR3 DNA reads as TGTGCTAGTGGTTTTGGGGCCCCCTACGAGCAGTACTTC. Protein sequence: CASGFGAPYEQYF.

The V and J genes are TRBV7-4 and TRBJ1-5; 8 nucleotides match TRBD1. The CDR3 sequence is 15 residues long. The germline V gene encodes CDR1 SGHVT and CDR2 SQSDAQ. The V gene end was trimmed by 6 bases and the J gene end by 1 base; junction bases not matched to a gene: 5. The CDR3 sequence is CASSQQGVSNQPQHF. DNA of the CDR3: TGTGCCAGCAGTCAACAGGGGGTGAGCAATCAGCCCCAGCATTTT.

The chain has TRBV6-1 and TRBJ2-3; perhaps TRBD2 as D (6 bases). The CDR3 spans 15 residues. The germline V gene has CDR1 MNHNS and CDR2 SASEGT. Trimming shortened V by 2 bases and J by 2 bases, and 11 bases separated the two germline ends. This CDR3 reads CASSESGLSTDTQYF. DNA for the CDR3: TGTGCCAGCAGTGAATCGGGACTCTCCACAGATACGCAGTATTTT.

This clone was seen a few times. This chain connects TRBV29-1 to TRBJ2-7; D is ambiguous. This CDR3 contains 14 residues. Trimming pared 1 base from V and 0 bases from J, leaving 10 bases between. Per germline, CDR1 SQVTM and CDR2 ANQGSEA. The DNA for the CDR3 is TGCAGCGTTGAAGTATCGACAACCTCCTACGAGCAGTACTTC. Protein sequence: CSVEVSTTSYEQYF.

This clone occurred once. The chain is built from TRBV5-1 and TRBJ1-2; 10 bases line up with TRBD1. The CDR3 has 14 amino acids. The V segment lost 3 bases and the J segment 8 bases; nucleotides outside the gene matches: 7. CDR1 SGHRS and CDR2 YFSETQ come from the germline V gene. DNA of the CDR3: TGCGCCAGCAGCTCGACGGGACAGGGGCACGGCTACACCTTC. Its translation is CASSSTGQGHGYTF. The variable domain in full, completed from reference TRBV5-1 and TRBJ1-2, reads KAGVTQTPRYLIKTRGQQVTLSCSPISGHRSVSWYQQTPGQGLQFLFEYFSETQRNKGNFPGRFSGRQFSNSRSEMNVSTLELGDSALYLCASSSTGQGHGYTFGSGTRLTVV.

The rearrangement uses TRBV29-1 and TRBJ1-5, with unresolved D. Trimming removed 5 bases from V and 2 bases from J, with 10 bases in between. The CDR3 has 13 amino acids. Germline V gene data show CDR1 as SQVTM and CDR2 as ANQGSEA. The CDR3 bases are TGCAGCGTTTATGAGGGAGGCAATCAGCCCCAGCATTTT. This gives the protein CSVYEGGNQPQHF.

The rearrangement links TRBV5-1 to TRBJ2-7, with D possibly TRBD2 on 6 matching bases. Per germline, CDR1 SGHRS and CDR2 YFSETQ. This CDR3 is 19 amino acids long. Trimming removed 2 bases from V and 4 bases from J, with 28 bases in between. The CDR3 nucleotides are TGCGCCAGCAGCTTTATTGGGCGGGAACTCAACAAGCCGGGTTACGAGCAGTACTTC. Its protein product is CASSFIGRELNKPGYEQYF. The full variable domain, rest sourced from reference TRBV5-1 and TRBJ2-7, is KAGVTQTPRYLIKTRGQQVTLSCSPISGHRSVSWYQQTPGQGLQFLFEYFSETQRNKGNFPGRFSGRQFSNSRSEMNVSTLELGDSALYLCASSFIGRELNKPGYEQYFGPGTRLTVT.

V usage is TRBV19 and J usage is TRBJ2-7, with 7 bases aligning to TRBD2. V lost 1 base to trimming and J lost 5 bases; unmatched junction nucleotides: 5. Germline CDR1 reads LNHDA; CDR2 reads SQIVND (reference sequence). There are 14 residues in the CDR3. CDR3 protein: CASSIGGGPDEQYF. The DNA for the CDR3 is TGTGCCAGTAGTATAGGGGGAGGGCCGGACGAGCAGTACTTC.

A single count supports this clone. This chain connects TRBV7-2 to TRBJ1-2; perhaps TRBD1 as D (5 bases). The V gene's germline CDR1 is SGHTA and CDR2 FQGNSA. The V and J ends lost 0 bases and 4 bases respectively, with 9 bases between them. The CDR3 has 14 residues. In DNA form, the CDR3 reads TGTGCCAGCAGCTTAGCCGGGACTGCCTATGGCTACACCTTC. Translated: CASSLAGTAYGYTF.

The CDR3 spells CASSLRGHGYTF. The CDR3 DNA reads TGTGCCAGCAGTTTAAGGGGGCATGGCTACACCTTC. V gene TRBV28 combines with J gene TRBJ1-2; 7 positions match TRBD1. The V gene end was trimmed by 2 bases and the J gene end by 6 bases; junction bases not matched to a gene: 0. CDR3 length: 12 residues. Germline values: CDR1 MDHEN, CDR2 SYDVKM.

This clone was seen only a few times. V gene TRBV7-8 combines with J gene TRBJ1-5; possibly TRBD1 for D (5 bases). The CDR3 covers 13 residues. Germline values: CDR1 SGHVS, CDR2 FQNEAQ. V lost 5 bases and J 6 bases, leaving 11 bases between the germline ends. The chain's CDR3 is CASSLEGVQPQHF. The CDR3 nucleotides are TGTGCCAGCAGCCTTGAAGGGGTTCAGCCCCAGCATTTT.

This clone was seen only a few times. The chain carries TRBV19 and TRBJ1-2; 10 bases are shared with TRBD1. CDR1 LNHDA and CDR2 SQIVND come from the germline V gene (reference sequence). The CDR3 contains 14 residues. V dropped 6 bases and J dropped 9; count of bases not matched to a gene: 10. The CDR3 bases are TGTGCCAGTAGCGACGGGCCGGGACAGGGGAGCTACACCTTC. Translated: CASSDGPGQGSYTF. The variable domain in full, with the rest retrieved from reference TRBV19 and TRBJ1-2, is DGGITQSPKYLFRKEGQNVTLSCEQNLNHDAMYWYRQDPGQGLRLIYYSQIVNDFQKGDIAEGYSVSREKKESFPLTVTSAQKNPTAFYLCASSDGPGQGSYTFGSGTRLTVV.

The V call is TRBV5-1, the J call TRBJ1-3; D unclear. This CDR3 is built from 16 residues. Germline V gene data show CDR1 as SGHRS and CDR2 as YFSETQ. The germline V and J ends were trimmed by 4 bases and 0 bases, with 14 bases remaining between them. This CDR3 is CASSGRLGSSGNTIYF. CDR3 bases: TGCGCCAGCAGCGGAAGACTGGGTAGCTCTGGAAACACCATATATTTT. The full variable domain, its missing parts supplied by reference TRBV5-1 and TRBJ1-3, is KAGVTQTPRYLIKTRGQQVTLSCSPISGHRSVSWYQQTPGQGLQFLFEYFSETQRNKGNFPGRFSGRQFSNSRSEMNVSTLELGDSALYLCASSGRLGSSGNTIYFGEGSWLTVV.

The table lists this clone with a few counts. CDR3 region: CASSPRQPGSYEQYF. DNA of the CDR3: TGTGCCAGCAGCCCCCGTCAGCCGGGCTCCTACGAGCAGTACTTC. The chain carries TRBV28 and TRBJ2-7; D unclear. CDR1 and CDR2 (germline): MDHEN, SYDVKM. The CDR3 consists of 15 residues. Between the trimmed V and J ends, which lost 6 bases and 0 bases, there was a span of 15 bases.

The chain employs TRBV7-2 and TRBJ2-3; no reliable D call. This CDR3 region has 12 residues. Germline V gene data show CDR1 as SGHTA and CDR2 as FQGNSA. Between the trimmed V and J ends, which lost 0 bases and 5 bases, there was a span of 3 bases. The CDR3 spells CASSLAIDTQYF. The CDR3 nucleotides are TGTGCCAGCAGCTTAGCCATAGATACGCAGTATTTT.

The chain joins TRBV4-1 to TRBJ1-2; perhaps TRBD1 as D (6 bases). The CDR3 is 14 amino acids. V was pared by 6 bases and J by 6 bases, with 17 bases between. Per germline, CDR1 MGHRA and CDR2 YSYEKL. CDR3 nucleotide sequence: TGCGCCAGCAGTCCCGAACAGGGAAGGGATGGCTACACCTTC. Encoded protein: CASSPEQGRDGYTF.

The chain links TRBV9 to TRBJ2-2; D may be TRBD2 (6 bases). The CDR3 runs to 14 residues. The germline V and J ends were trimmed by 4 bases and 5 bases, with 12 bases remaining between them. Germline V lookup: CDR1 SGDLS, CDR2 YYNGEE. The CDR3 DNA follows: TGTGCCAGCAGCACCCAGGAGGGGACCGGGGAGCTGTTTTTT. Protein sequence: CASSTQEGTGELFF.

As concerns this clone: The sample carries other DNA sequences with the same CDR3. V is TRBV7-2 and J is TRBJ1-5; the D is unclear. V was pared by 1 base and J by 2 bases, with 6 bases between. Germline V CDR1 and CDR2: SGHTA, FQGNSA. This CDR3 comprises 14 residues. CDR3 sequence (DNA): TGTGCCAGCAGCTTAGTACCGGGCAATCAGCCCCAGCATTTT. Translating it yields CASSLVPGNQPQHF.

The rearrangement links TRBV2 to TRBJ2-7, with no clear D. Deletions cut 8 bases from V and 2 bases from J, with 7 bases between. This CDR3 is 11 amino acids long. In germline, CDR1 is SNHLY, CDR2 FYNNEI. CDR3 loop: CASGVAYEQYF. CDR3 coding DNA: TGTGCCAGCGGAGTTGCCTACGAGCAGTACTTC.

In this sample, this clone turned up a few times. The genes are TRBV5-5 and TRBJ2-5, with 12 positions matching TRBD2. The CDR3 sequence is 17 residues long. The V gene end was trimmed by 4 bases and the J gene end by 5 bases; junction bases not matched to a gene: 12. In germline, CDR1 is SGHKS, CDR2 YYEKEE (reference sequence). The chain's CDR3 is CASSPGTSGLTGETQYF. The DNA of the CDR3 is TGTGCCAGCAGCCCTGGGACTAGCGGGTTAACCGGGGAGACCCAGTACTTC.

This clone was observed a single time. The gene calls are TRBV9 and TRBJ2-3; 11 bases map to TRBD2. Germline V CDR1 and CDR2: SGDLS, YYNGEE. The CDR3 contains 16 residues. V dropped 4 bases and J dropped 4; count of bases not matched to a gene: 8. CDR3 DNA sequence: TGTGCCAGCAGCCCCATAGCGGGAGGGCCAGCAGATACGCAGTATTTT. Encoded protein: CASSPIAGGPADTQYF.